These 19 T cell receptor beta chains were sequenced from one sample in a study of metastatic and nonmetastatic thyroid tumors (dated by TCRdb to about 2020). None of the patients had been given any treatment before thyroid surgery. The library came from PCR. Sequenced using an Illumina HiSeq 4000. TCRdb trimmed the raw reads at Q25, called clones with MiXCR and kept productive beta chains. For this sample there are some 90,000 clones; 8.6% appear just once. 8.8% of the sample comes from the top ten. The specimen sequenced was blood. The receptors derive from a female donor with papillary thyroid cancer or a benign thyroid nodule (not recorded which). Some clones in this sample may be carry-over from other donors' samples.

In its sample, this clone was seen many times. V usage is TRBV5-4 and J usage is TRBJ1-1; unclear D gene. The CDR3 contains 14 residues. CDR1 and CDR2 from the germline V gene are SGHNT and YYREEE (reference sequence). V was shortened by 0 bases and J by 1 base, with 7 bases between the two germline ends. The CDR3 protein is CASSLVHANTEAFF. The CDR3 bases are TGTGCCAGCAGCTTGGTTCACGCGAACACTGAAGCTTTCTTT.

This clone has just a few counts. The CDR3 protein is CAWSVFWEQFF. The DNA for the CDR3 is TGTGCCTGGAGTGTTTTTTGGGAGCAGTTCTTC. This sequence joins TRBV30 and TRBJ2-1, with D uncertain. CDR1 and CDR2 (germline): GTSNPN, SVGIG (reference sequence). The CDR3 length is 11 residues. With 0 bases removed from V and 10 bases from J, the gap between germline ends came to 7 bases. Looking up the rest from reference TRBV30 and TRBJ2-1 gives the full variable domain: SQTIHQWPATLVQPVGSPLSLECTVEGTSNPNLYWYRQAAGRGLQLLFYSVGIGQISSEVPQNLSASRPQDRQFILSSKKLLLSDSGFYLCAWSVFWEQFFGPGTRLTVL.

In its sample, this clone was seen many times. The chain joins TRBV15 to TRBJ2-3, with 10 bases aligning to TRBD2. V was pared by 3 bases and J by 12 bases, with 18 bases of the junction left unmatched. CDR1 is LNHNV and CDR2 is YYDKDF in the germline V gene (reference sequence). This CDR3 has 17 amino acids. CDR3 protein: CATSRYRAFYSGGPQYF. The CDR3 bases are TGTGCCACCAGCAGGTACAGAGCTTTTTATAGCGGGGGGCCACAGTATTTT.

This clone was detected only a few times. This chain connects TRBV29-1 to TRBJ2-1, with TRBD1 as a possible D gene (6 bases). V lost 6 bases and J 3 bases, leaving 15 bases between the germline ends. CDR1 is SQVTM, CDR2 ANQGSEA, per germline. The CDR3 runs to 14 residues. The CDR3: CSVGRDTRYNEQFF. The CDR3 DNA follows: TGCAGCGTGGGCCGGGACACACGCTACAATGAGCAGTTCTTC.

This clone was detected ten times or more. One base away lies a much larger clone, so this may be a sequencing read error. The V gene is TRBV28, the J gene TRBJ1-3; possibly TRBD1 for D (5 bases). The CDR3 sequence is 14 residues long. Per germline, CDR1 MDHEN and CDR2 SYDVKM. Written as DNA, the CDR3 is TGTGCCGGCAGTTCCCTAGGGGCCCGGAACACCATATATTTT. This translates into CAGSSLGARNTIYF.

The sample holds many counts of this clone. The CDR3 loop reads CASGLVVADYNEQFF. The CDR3 DNA follows: TGTGCTAGTGGTTTGGTAGTAGCGGATTACAATGAGCAGTTCTTC. The chain is built from TRBV12-5 and TRBJ2-1, with D maybe TRBD2 (6 bases). CDR3 size: 15 residues. CDR1 is LGHNT, CDR2 FRNRAP, per germline. V lost 0 bases and J lost 4, with 10 bases in between.

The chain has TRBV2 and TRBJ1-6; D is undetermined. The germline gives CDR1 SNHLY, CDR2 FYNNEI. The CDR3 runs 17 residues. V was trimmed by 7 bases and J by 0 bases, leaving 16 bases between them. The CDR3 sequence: CASTGSLLSSYNSPLHF. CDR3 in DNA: TGTGCCAGCACAGGCAGTCTATTGAGCTCCTATAATTCACCCCTCCACTTT.

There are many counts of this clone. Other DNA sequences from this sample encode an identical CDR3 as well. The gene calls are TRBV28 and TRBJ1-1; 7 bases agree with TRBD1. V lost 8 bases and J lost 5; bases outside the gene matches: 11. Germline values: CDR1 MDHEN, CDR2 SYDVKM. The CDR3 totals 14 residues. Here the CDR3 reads CASSAGTAETEAFF. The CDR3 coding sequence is TGTGCCAGCTCGGCCGGGACAGCGGAGACTGAAGCTTTCTTT.

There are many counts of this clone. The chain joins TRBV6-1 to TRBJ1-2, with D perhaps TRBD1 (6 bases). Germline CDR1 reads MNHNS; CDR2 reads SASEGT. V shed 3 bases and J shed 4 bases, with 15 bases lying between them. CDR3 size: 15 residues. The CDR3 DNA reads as TGTGCCAGCAGTGATCGTGGGGGCGCAACCTATGGCTACACCTTC. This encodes CASSDRGGATYGYTF.

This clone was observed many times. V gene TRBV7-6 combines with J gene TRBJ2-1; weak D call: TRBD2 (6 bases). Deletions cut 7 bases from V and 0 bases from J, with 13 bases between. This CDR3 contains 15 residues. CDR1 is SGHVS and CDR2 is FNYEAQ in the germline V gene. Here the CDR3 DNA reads TGTGCCAGCACCAACCACGGGGGCTCCTACAATGAGCAGTTCTTC. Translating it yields CASTNHGGSYNEQFF.

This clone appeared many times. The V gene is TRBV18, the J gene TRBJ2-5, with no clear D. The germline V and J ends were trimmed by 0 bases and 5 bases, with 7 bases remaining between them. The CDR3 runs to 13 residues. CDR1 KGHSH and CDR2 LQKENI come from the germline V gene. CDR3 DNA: TGTGCCAGCTCACCACCTGTCGTCGAGACCCAGTACTTC. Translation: CASSPPVVETQYF. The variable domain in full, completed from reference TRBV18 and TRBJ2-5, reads NAGVMQNPRHLVRRRGQEARLRCSPMKGHSHVYWYRQLPEEGLKFMVYLQKENIIDESGMPKERFSAEFPKEGPSILRIQQVVRGDSAAYFCASSPPVVETQYFGPGTRLLVL.

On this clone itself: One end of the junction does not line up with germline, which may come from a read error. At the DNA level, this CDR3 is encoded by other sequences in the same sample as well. CDR3 coding DNA: TGCGCCAGCAGCTTAGGGGACAGTAACACTGAAGCTTTCTTT. Its translation: CASSLGDSNTEAFF. This chain connects TRBV7-6 to TRBJ1-1; TRBD1 agrees at 7 bases. Looked up from germline, CDR1 is SGHVS and CDR2 is FNYEAQ. CDR3 length: 14 amino acids. Combining the CDR3 with reference TRBV7-6 and TRBJ1-1 gives the whole variable domain GAGVSQSPRYKVTKRGQDVALRCDPISGHVSLYWYRQALGQGPEFLTYFNYEAQQDKSGLPNDRFSAERPEGSISTLTIQRTEQRDSAMYRCASSLGDSNTEAFFGQGTRLTVV.

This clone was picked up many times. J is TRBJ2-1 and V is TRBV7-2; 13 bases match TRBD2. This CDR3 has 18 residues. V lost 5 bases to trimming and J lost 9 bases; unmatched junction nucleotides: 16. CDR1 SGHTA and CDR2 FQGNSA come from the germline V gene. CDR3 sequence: CASSPGPTGTSGEGEQFF. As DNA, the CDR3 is TGTGCCAGCAGCCCCGGCCCCACAGGGACTAGCGGGGAGGGTGAGCAGTTCTTC.

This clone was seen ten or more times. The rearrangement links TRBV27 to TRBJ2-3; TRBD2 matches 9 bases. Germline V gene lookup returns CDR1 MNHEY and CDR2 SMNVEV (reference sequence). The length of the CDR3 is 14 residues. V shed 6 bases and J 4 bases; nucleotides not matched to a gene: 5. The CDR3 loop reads CASRIAGASDTQYF. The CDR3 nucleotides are TGTGCCAGCAGGATAGCGGGGGCCTCAGATACGCAGTATTTT.

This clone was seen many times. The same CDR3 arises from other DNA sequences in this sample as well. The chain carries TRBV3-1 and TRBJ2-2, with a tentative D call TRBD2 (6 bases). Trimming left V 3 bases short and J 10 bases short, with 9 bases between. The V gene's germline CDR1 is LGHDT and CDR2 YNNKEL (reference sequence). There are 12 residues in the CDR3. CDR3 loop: CASSHAGKELFF. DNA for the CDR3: TGTGCCAGCAGCCATGCGGGGAAGGAGCTGTTTTTT.

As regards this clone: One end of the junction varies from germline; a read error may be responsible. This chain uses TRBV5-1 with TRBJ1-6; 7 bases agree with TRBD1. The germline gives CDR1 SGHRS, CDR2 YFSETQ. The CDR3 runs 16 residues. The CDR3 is CASSLAKAGGGSPINF. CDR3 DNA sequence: TGCGCCAGCAGCTTGGCCAAGGCGGGAGGGGGCTCACCCATCAACTTT.

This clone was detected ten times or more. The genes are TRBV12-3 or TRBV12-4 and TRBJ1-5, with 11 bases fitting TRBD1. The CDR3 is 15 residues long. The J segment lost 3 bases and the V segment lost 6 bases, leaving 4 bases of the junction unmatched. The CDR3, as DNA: TGTGCCAGCAGCCCGGGACAGGGGGTCAATCAGCCCCAGCATTTT. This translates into CASSPGQGVNQPQHF.

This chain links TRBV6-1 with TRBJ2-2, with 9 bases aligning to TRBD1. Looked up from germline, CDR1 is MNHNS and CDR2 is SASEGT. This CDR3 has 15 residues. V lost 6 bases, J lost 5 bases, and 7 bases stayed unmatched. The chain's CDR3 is CASRGQGGNTGELFF. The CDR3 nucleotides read TGTGCCAGCAGGGGACAGGGAGGAAATACCGGGGAGCTGTTTTTT.

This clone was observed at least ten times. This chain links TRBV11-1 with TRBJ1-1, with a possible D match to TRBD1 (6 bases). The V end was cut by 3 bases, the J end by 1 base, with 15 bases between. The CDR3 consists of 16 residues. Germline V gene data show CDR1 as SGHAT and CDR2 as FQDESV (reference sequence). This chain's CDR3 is CASSFPGAAGNTEAFF. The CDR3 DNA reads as TGTGCCAGCAGCTTTCCGGGGGCAGCCGGGAACACTGAAGCTTTCTTT. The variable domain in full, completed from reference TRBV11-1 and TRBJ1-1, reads EAEVAQSPRYKITEKSQAVAFWCDPISGHATLYWYRQILGQGPELLVQFQDESVVDDSQLPKDRFSAERLKGVDSTLKIQPAELGDSAMYLCASSFPGAAGNTEAFFGQGTRLTVV.